This T cell receptor beta chain was identified during a study of regulatory T cells in long-lasting Graves disease. Study-level information: Antithyroid drugs had been given to newly diagnosed Graves' patients for under 3 months. Broader study findings: Persistent Graves' patients showed a TCR diversity that was lower than that of newly diagnosed ones.

The germline V gene has CDR1 SGHTA and CDR2 FQGNSA. The ends were cut back, 1 base at V and 6 bases at J, with 14 bases in the middle. CDR3 length: 15 amino acids. In its sample, this clonotype was seen a few times. Its antigen is unknown. Specified time point: newly diagnosed GD, antithyroid drugs for less than 3 months. PBMC-derived RNA was used for the TCR library. For TCR beta, libraries came from iRepertoire HTBI primers and Arm-PCR of CDR3 regions. TCRdb re-derived calls from the multiplex PCR reads in MiXCR, one entry per CDR3 protein. The sample holds around 450,000 distinct CDR3 sequences; more than 12% are singletons and the top ten take around 17%. These data were also reused for a study on T cells in Graves' hyperthyroidism and ophthalmopathy. That paper states: Patients with ophthalmopathy were separated from those with stable hyperthyroidism by a 13 V-J model.

The sequence was obtained from a woman aged 25 to 39 with Graves disease. The chain couples TRBV7-2 to TRBJ2-3; D possibly corresponds to TRBD1 (5 bases). The sequencing here drew on peripheral blood mononuclear cells (PBMCs), taken at new diagnosis, from a patient treated with antithyroid drugs. CDR3 DNA: TGTGCCAGCAGCTTAGTTGGGGCTAGTACCGATACGCAGTATTTT. Translating it yields CASSLVGASTDTQYF.